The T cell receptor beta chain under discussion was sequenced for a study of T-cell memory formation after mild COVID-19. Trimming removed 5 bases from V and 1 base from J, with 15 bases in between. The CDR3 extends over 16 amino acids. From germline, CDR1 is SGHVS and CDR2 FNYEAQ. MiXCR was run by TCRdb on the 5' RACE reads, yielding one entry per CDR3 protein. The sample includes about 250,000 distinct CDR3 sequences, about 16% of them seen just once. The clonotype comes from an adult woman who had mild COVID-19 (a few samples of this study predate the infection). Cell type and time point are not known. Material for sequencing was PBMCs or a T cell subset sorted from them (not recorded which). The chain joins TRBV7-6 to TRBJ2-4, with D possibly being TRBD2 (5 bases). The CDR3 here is CASSTRRQSAKNIQYF. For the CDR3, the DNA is TGTGCCAGCAGCACTAGGAGGCAATCTGCCAAAAACATTCAGTACTTC.